These T cell receptor beta chains were read from a single sample in a study of blood T cells in healthy people across ages. Each CDR3 protein is one row after TCRdb ran MiXCR on the 5' RACE reads. The sample lists over 600,000 distinct CDR3 sequences, over 20% occurring once. The specimen was blood. Receptors originate from a man between 65 and 79 years old in good health. The CDR3 runs from the conserved cysteine through the conserved F or W. Fields, in order: clone size, V gene, J gene, D gene, CDR3 DNA, CDR3 protein. The D gene is left open where the match is weak. Rows may omit the clone size; those that give it use once, few, many or a size class.

few	TRBV4-1	TRBJ2-7	TRBD2	TGCGCCAGCAGACTTGGGACTAGCGGGCTATACGAGCAGTACTTC	CASRLGTSGLYEQYF
NA	TRBV20-1	TRBJ2-1	TRBD2	TGCAGTGCGGGGACTAGCGGGAGAAATGAGCAGTTCTTC	CSAGTSGRNEQFF
few	TRBV3-1	TRBJ1-4	TRBD1	TGTGCCAGCAGCCAATACGCTCCGGGACAGGGACGTGAAAAACTGTTTTTT	CASSQYAPGQGREKLFF
once	TRBV4-1	TRBJ2-1	TRBD2	TGCGCCAGCAGCCAAGTCGGTAGCGGGTACGAGCAGTTCTTC	CASSQVGSGYEQFF
NA	TRBV20-1	TRBJ2-2	TRBD2	TGCAGTGCTAGGTCTCTAGCGGGAGGGCCAGGCGGGGAGCTGTTTTTT	CSARSLAGGPGGELFF
NA	TRBV7-2	TRBJ2-3	NA	TGTGCCAGCAGCTTAGATTCATACAGCACAGATACGCAGTATTTT	CASSLDSYSTDTQYF
NA	TRBV5-1	TRBJ2-5	NA	TGCGCCAGCAGCCCCGGGACAAGTACTCAAGAGACCCAGTACTTC	CASSPGTSTQETQYF
once	TRBV4-1	TRBJ1-4	NA	TGCGCCAGCAGCCAAGGCCCGCAGAGGCAAATTAATGAAAAACTGTTTTTT	CASSQGPQRQINEKLFF
few	TRBV19	TRBJ2-5	NA	TGTGCCAGTAAGGAAAGGACAGCAAAAGAGACCCAGTACTTC	CASKERTAKETQYF
many	TRBV6-2/TRBV6-3	TRBJ2-7	NA	TGTGCCAGCAGTTACTCGGACGAATACGAGCAGTACTTC	CASSYSDEYEQYF
few	TRBV4-3	TRBJ2-1	NA	TGCGCCAGCAGCCAAGGTCCCAGGTCCGCGAACAATGAGCAGTTCTTC	CASSQGPRSANNEQFF
NA	TRBV20-1	TRBJ1-1	NA	TGCAGTGCTTCCAGGACCTCAAGCACTGAAGCTTTCTTT	CSASRTSSTEAFF
few	TRBV5-1	TRBJ1-6	NA	TGCGCCAGCAGCTTGGGTGCAGAAATTTATAATCCACCCCTCCACTTT	CASSLGAEIYNPPLHF
many	TRBV3-1	TRBJ2-7	NA	TGTGCCAGCAGCCAAGTTGGAGCCGAGCAGTACTTC	CASSQVGAEQYF
few	TRBV28	TRBJ2-4	TRBD2	TGTGCCAGCACGACTTCTAGCGGGAGGGTCTCCAAAAACATTCAGTACTTC	CASTTSSGRVSKNIQYF
few	TRBV10-3	TRBJ1-2	NA	TGTGCCATCAGTGAAAAGGGCGGATATGGCTACACCTTC	CAISEKGGYGYTF
NA	TRBV29-1	TRBJ2-7	NA	TGCAGCGTTGCCCCTACCCGGGGCTCCTACGAGCAGTACTTC	CSVAPTRGSYEQYF
many	TRBV5-1	TRBJ2-6	NA	TGCGCCAGCAGCTTGGTGGGCTCTGGGGCCAACGTCCTGACTTTC	CASSLVGSGANVLTF
NA	TRBV6-1	TRBJ2-7	TRBD1	TGTGCCAGCAGCCTACAAGGACAGGGTGCGTCCTACGAGCAGTACTTC	CASSLQGQGASYEQYF
NA	TRBV5-1	TRBJ1-4	NA	TGCGCCAGCAGCTTGTCCGCAGGGACGGAAAAACTGTTTTTT	CASSLSAGTEKLFF
few	TRBV23-1	TRBJ2-7	TRBD1	TGCGCCAGCAACCCGGACAGGGAGACCTACGAGCAGTACTTC	CASNPDRETYEQYF
NA	TRBV5-6	TRBJ1-1	NA	TGTGCCAGCAGCTTGGAGGCCGGCAAGAACACTGAAGCTTTCTTT	CASSLEAGKNTEAFF
NA	TRBV29-1	TRBJ2-1	NA	TGCAGCGCCGAAGGGGGAGGAACCTACAATGAGCAGTTCTTT	CSAEGGGTYNEQFF
NA	TRBV7-8	TRBJ1-1	TRBD1	TGTGCCAGCAGCCGGATACAGGGGGCGGAGTACACTGAAGCTTTCTTT	CASSRIQGAEYTEAFF
NA	TRBV12-3/TRBV12-4	TRBJ2-6	TRBD1	TGTGCCAGCAGCTTACAGGGGCCTGGGGCCAACGTCCTGACTTTC	CASSLQGPGANVLTF
few	TRBV6-6	TRBJ1-4	NA	TGTGCCAGCAGTTACCGAGGAGGGAAAGAAAAACTGTTTTTT	CASSYRGGKEKLFF
few	TRBV14	TRBJ2-7	TRBD1	TGTGCCAGCGGACAGGGGCACGAGCAGTACTTC	CASGQGHEQYF
many	TRBV20-1	TRBJ2-2	NA	TGCAGTGCTAGAGAGCCAGGGGATCGGGAGCTGTTTTTT	CSAREPGDRELFF
few	TRBV7-3	TRBJ2-5	NA	TGTGCCAGCAGCTTAAATGAAGAGCAGTACTTC	CASSLNEEQYF
NA	TRBV24-1	TRBJ2-2	TRBD1	TGTGCCACCAGTGAACCCGGACAGGGCAACACCGGGGAGCTGTTTTTT	CATSEPGQGNTGELFF
NA	TRBV27	TRBJ2-1	NA	TGTGCCAGCAGCGCAGGGGTCCATGAGCAGTTCTTC	CASSAGVHEQFF